The clone carrying this TCR beta chain was recorded a few times. The target antigen is unknown. Using its own MiXCR run on the reads, TCRdb lists one record per CDR3 protein. The table has 800,000 to 950,000 distinct CDR3 sequences, 32% seen once. This specimen comes from a study of T cell repertoires in cytomegalovirus infection. Overall study: Used in the study were CMV epitopes, some recently identified and HLA-C-restricted, others well-studied and HLA-B-restricted. Shared public TCR beta signatures pointed to both CMV infection and a matching HLA type.

Findings and limits, study-wide: Summed frequency of shared TCR beta families picked out CMV carriers who also had the relevant HLA. Dominating the ex vivo response were TCR beta clonotypes that were CMV-specific and HLA-C-restricted.

This TCR was sampled from a human donor in good health (CMV status not recorded). Some clones in this sample may be carry-over from other donors' samples. The source material was cultured CD8+ T cells from PBMCs, sampled from culture after CMV antigen stimulation.

The CDR3 loop is CASRRPGEDNEQFF. The CDR3 DNA reads as TGTGCCAGCAGACGGCCAGGGGAGGACAATGAGCAGTTCTTC. This chain joins TRBV7-2 and TRBJ2-1; TRBD1 or TRBD2 may be the D gene (6 bases each). The V gene's germline CDR1 is SGHTA and CDR2 FQGNSA. Deletions cut 6 bases from V and 5 bases from J, with 14 bases between. CDR3 length: 14 amino acids.